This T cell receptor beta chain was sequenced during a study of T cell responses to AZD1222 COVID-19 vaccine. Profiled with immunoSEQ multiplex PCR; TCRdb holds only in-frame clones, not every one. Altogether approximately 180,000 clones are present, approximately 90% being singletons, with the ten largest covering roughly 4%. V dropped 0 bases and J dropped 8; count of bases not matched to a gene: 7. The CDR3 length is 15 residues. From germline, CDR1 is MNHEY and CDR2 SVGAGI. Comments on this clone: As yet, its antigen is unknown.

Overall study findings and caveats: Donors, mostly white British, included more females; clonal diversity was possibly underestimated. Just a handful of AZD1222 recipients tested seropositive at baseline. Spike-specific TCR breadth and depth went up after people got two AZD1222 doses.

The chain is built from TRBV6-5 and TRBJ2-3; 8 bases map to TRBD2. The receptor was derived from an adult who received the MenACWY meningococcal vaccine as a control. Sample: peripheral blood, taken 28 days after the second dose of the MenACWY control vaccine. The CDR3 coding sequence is TGTGCCAGCAGTTACTCGGGACTAGGGGACGCTACGCAGTATTTT. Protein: CASSYSGLGDATQYF.